The rows below give T cell receptor beta chains drawn from one sample of a study of T cells in Graves' hyperthyroidism and ophthalmopathy. TCRdb reanalysed the multiplex PCR reads using MiXCR and keeps one entry per CDR3 protein. The sample carries around 360,000 distinct CDR3 sequences, about 15% recorded once. The source material was blood. The source of these receptors is an older woman with Graves' ophthalmopathy. Both conserved end residues are part of each CDR3. D genes are given only for firm matches. Some rows have no size entry. The others give once, few or many, or a class for an expanded clone.

CDR3nt	CDR3aa	abundance	d_gene	j_gene	v_gene
TGTGCCAGCAGTCCCGGGACAGGGGGGGACAATCAGCCCCAGCATTTT	CASSPGTGGDNQPQHF	NA	TRBD1	TRBJ1-5	TRBV27
TGTGCCAGCAGTATAAGTTCTGTTGGCTATGGCTACACCTTC	CASSISSVGYGYTF	many	NA	TRBJ1-2	TRBV28
TGTGCCAGCACCCAGGGGAGGGTTAATCAGCCCCAGCATTTT	CASTQGRVNQPQHF	many	NA	TRBJ1-5	TRBV28
TGTGCCAGCAGTTTAGACGACAGGGGCTCCTACAATGAGCAGTTCTTC	CASSLDDRGSYNEQFF	many	TRBD1	TRBJ2-1	TRBV12-3/TRBV12-4
TGTGCCAGCAGCGGAAGATCGACAGGGTCCGGCTACACCTTC	CASSGRSTGSGYTF	many	TRBD1	TRBJ1-2	TRBV7-9
TGTGCCAGCTACAGTAAGGCTAGCGGGCAGAGGAATGAGCAGTTCTTC	CASYSKASGQRNEQFF	many	TRBD2	TRBJ2-1	TRBV13
TGTGCCAGCTCACCTGTCCCGGGCACAGATACGCAGTATTTT	CASSPVPGTDTQYF	many	NA	TRBJ2-3	TRBV18
TGCGCCAGCAGTGACTCAATAGGGACCCTAAACTCTGAGCAGTACTTC	CASSDSIGTLNSEQYF	many	NA	TRBJ2-7	TRBV10-1
TGTGCCAGCAGTGAGGGGAGACTAGCGGGAGAAACCGGGGAGCTGTTTTTT	CASSEGRLAGETGELFF	many	TRBD2	TRBJ2-2	TRBV2
TGTGCCAGCAGTTCCATTCAGGGGCGGGGGAACACAGATACGCAGTATTTT	CASSSIQGRGNTDTQYF	NA	NA	TRBJ2-3	TRBV28
TGTGCCAGCAGCCAAGTTAGCGGGAGGGGGAACGGGGAGCTGTTTTTT	CASSQVSGRGNGELFF	many	TRBD2	TRBJ2-2	TRBV3-1
TGTGCCGGCTCGCCCACGGGACTAGCGGGAGTGGTGCAGTACTTC	CAGSPTGLAGVVQYF	many	TRBD2	TRBJ2-7	TRBV18
TGCAGTGCTAGAAGGCAGGCCAATGAGCAGTTCTTC	CSARRQANEQFF	many	NA	TRBJ2-1	TRBV20-1
TGTGCCAGCAGTCGTAATGCGGGGGCGGGCAGCAATCAGCCCCAGCATTTT	CASSRNAGAGSNQPQHF	many	NA	TRBJ1-5	TRBV28
TGTGCCAGCAGCTCCGGGACGCCTTCCTACGAGCAGTACTTC	CASSSGTPSYEQYF	many	NA	TRBJ2-7	TRBV7-9
TGCGCCAGCAGTGAGTCAAGGGGAGCGACAGATACGCAGTATTTT	CASSESRGATDTQYF	few	NA	TRBJ2-3	TRBV10-1
TGCAGTGCTCACCCCGGGACAGGGATAGGACAGTACTTC	CSAHPGTGIGQYF	many	TRBD1	TRBJ2-5	TRBV20-1
TGTGCCACCAGCAGAGACTCGTGGACAGGAGGGACTAGCAGGAACTACAATGAGCAGTTCTTC	CATSRDSWTGGTSRNYNEQFF	few	TRBD2	TRBJ2-1	TRBV15
TGTGCCAGCCGCGGGGAAAAAAACATTCAGTACTTC	CASRGEKNIQYF	many	NA	TRBJ2-4	TRBV12-3/TRBV12-4
TGTGCCAGCAGTCGCAGGGGGGTCTACAATGAGCAGTTCTTC	CASSRRGVYNEQFF	many	NA	TRBJ2-1	TRBV12-3/TRBV12-4
TGCAGTGCTAGACCGGGACAATACTACGAGCAGTACTTC	CSARPGQYYEQYF	many	NA	TRBJ2-7	TRBV20-1
TGTGCCAGCAGTTACTCGACTGAAGCTTTCTTT	CASSYSTEAFF	NA	NA	TRBJ1-1	TRBV6-5
TGTGCCAGCGGACTTCAGACAGGGCCCTGGGACGAGCAGTACTTC	CASGLQTGPWDEQYF	many	TRBD1	TRBJ2-7	TRBV6-1
TGTGCCAGCAGCTCCCCGCGGGGACAGGGCATTGAGACCCAGTACTTC	CASSSPRGQGIETQYF	NA	TRBD1	TRBJ2-5	TRBV6-1
TGTGCCAGCAGGAGGGGGGGGGCGAACACCGGGGAGCTGTTTTTT	CASRRGGANTGELFF	many	NA	TRBJ2-2	TRBV9
TGTGCCAGCAGCTTACAGACCTTCCTCTCCTACGAGCAGTACTTC	CASSLQTFLSYEQYF	few	NA	TRBJ2-7	TRBV7-8
TGTGCCAGCAGTTTATGGTTAGATACGCAGTATTTT	CASSLWLDTQYF	many	NA	TRBJ2-3	TRBV12-3/TRBV12-4
TGTGCCAGCAGCTTTGGAGACAGGGAAGTGGGTGGCTACACCTTC	CASSFGDREVGGYTF	NA	TRBD1	TRBJ1-2	TRBV5-4
TGTGCCAGCAGCCAGGGACTAGCGGGAATCGAGTTCTTC	CASSQGLAGIEFF	few	TRBD2	TRBJ2-1	TRBV5-6
TGCAGTGCTAGAGCAGGCGGGACTGGGTACAATGAGCAGTTCTTC	CSARAGGTGYNEQFF	NA	NA	TRBJ2-1	TRBV20-1
TGTGCCAGCAGCTCGAGCGGGAGGATCGGGAATGAGCAGTTCTTC	CASSSSGRIGNEQFF	many	TRBD2	TRBJ2-1	TRBV7-9
TGCGCCAGTCTTCCGACTAGCGGGGTGGTAGGTGAGCAGTTCTTC	CASLPTSGVVGEQFF	few	TRBD2	TRBJ2-1	TRBV5-1
TGTGCCAGCAGTCAGCGGACAGGGGGCAGCTACGAGCAGTACTTC	CASSQRTGGSYEQYF	few	TRBD1	TRBJ2-7	TRBV28
TGCAGCGTTGTCGGGATTGAAGAGACCCAGTACTTC	CSVVGIEETQYF	many	NA	TRBJ2-5	TRBV29-1
TGTGCCAGCAGCCAAGGACAGTTTTTCACAGATACGCAGTATTTT	CASSQGQFFTDTQYF	many	NA	TRBJ2-3	TRBV3-1
TGTGCCAGCAGCGCTGTACGTAATGAGCAGTTCTTC	CASSAVRNEQFF	many	NA	TRBJ2-1	TRBV5-8
TGCAGTGCTAGAGATACGCCTACCCCTCGACCCTACTATGGCTACACCTTC	CSARDTPTPRPYYGYTF	many	NA	TRBJ1-2	TRBV20-1
TGTGCCAGCAGCCGACAGGGCTCTCCTGGAAACACCATATATTTT	CASSRQGSPGNTIYF	NA	TRBD1	TRBJ1-3	TRBV27
TGCAGTGCTCCGGCCAGGGGCACTGGAAAACTGTTTTTT	CSAPARGTGKLFF	many	NA	TRBJ1-4	TRBV20-1
TGTGCCAGCAGTCAGCTAGCGTCAGGGTTGACCGGGGAGCTGTTTTTT	CASSQLASGLTGELFF	many	NA	TRBJ2-2	TRBV27
TGTGCCAGCAGGGCAGGGGGCGGTCAGCCCCAGCATTTT	CASRAGGGQPQHF	many	TRBD1	TRBJ1-5	TRBV2
TGTGCCAGCAGCTCGCTTACTGGAAACACCATATATTTT	CASSSLTGNTIYF	NA	NA	TRBJ1-3	TRBV7-2
TGCAGTGCTAGAGGGACAGGAATAACCTATGGCTACACCTTC	CSARGTGITYGYTF	many	TRBD1	TRBJ1-2	TRBV20-1
TGTGCCAGCAGCTTAGTGGCAGATACGCAGTATTTT	CASSLVADTQYF	many	NA	TRBJ2-3	TRBV7-9
TGCGCCAGCAGCCAAGCTGGGCCGGGGGGCGCCTATGGCTACACCTTC	CASSQAGPGGAYGYTF	few	NA	TRBJ1-2	TRBV4-1
TGTGCCAGCAGGGCCTCGACAGGATCCAATCAGCCCCAGCATTTT	CASRASTGSNQPQHF	many	NA	TRBJ1-5	TRBV2
TGCAGCGTTCTGTCTAGCGGGACTTCCGATGAGCAGTTCTTC	CSVLSSGTSDEQFF	NA	TRBD2	TRBJ2-1	TRBV29-1
TGTGTCAGCAGCTTAGGGGGAAGGGGAGATACGCAGTATTTT	CVSSLGGRGDTQYF	NA	NA	TRBJ2-3	TRBV7-8